This TCR beta chain was sequenced in a study of shared clonotypes between healthy human individuals. Study-wide points: Donor scarcity curtailed the genetic and exposure-history diversity represented herein.

It was at deep level that the assay was run. The data were produced by immunoSEQ multiplex PCR, yet TCRdb's version contains in-frame clones alone and is incomplete. The sample includes about 2.2 million clones, 85% to 95% of them seen just once. In the naive CD8 group, cells lacked CD45RO and were positively selected for CCR7, so terminally differentiated effector memory CD45RA+ cells were left out. Per the germline V gene, CDR1 is SGHVS and CDR2 is FNYEAQ. With 5 bases removed from V and 3 bases from J, the gap between germline ends came to 14 bases. CDR3 length: 15 amino acids. Turning to this clone: Its target is unknown.

Input material: naive CD8+ T cells from PBMCs. The chain carries TRBV7-6 and TRBJ2-1; TRBD2 might be the D (5 bases). The receptor's source is a man in his late teens or twenties in good health. Some clones in this sample may be carry-over from other donors' samples. CDR3 sequence reads: CASSPSRGHYNEQFF. CDR3 DNA sequence: TGTGCCAGCAGCCCCTCCCGCGGGCACTACAATGAGCAGTTCTTC.